Each of the 2 T cell receptor delta chains below was sequenced from the same sample in a study of γδ T cells in repeated Plasmodium falciparum infection listed by TCRdb under 2021. The library relied on multiplex PCR. Data came from an Illumina MiSeq. TCRdb reanalyzed the public reads with the CATT caller, and identical DNA sequences were merged afterwards. This sample lists around 52,000 delta-chain clones; around 1.7% were detected once. The top ten clonotypes cover approximately 15% of the sample. Vgamma9/Vdelta2+ and Vdelta2-negative gammadelta T cell populations were flow-sorted from peripheral blood mononuclear cells for bulk TCR repertoire analysis. Sequenced: gamma-delta T cells from blood. The receptors come from a pool of human donors (malaria-infected and uninfected, not separated).

This clone has more than one count but fewer than ten. This probably arose from a read error, given a far larger clone one base away. Other DNA sequences in this specimen translate into the identical CDR3. The chain joins TRDV1 to TRDJ1, with TRDD3 matching 11 bases. TCRdb lists no J gene, so it was determined here by aligning the DNA to germline. This CDR3 has 22 residues. CDR1 TSWWSYY and CDR2 QGS come from the germline V gene. The CDR3 DNA reads as TGTGCCCTTGGGGAACTAGTGACCTGGGACACGTGGGGGATACGCGACACCGATAAACTCATCTTT. This sequence encodes CALGELVTWDTWGIRDTDKLIF.

Regarding this clone: TCRdb pairs this DNA with a much larger clone's protein that differs at residue 5, likely a read error; the protein shown was translated from the DNA. The rearrangement joins TRDV1 to TRDJ1; 9 positions match TRDD3. TCRdb records no J gene; here it was assigned by comparing the DNA to germline. CDR3 size: 23 residues. The V gene end was trimmed by 5 bases and the J gene end by 0 bases; junction bases not matched to a gene: 28. CDR1 and CDR2 from the germline V gene are TSWWSYY and QGS. The CDR3 region has the DNA TGTGCTCTTGGGAAGACTGTCCTGCCTTCCGCGATGGGGATACGCGCTAACACCGATAAACTCATCTTT. Its protein is CALGKTVLPSAMGIRANTDKLIF.